Listed below are T cell receptor beta chains from one sample, sequenced in a study of cytomegalovirus exposure and HLA in healthy donors. Assay: immunoSEQ multiplex PCR; the TCRdb copy retains only in-frame clones and omits some. The data contain about 120,000 clones, around 90% of them singletons. Sequences were obtained from PBMCs. The receptors derive from a woman in her late teens or twenties in good health and CMV-seronegative. The CDR3 runs from the conserved cysteine through the conserved F or W. The D gene is left open where the match is weak. Rows may omit the clone size; those that give it use once, few, many or a size class.

>TRBV5-1|TRBD1|TRBJ2-2|.
CASSLTGGVSTGELFF
TGCGCCAGCAGCTTGACAGGGGGCGTGAGCACCGGGGAGCTGTTTTTT
>TRBV20-1|.|TRBJ2-1|.
CSARKLPEEFF
TGCAGTGCTAGAAAATTGCCCGAGGAGTTCTTC
>TRBV7-3|.|TRBJ2-5|.
CASSFNRQETQYF
TGTGCCAGCAGCTTCAACAGACAAGAGACCCAGTACTTC
>TRBV11-2|.|TRBJ2-3|.
CASSPHSYTQYF
TGTGCCAGCAGCCCCCACTCTTATACGCAGTATTTT
>TRBV28|.|TRBJ1-1|.
CASSFQQGGDTEAFF
TGTGCCAGCAGTTTCCAGCAGGGTGGGGACACTGAAGCTTTCTTT
>TRBV6-1|TRBD1|TRBJ1-1|.
CASSEARQGSTEAFF
TGTGCCAGCAGTGAAGCGAGACAGGGGAGCACTGAAGCTTTCTTT
>TRBV5-1|.|TRBJ1-1|few
CASSFSGVNTEAFF
TGCGCCAGCAGCTTTTCCGGGGTGAACACTGAAGCTTTCTTT
>TRBV27|TRBD1|TRBJ2-5|.
CASSSTGGIFETQYF
TGTGCCAGCAGTTCGACAGGGGGAATTTTCGAGACCCAGTACTTC
>TRBV19|TRBD1|TRBJ1-1|few
CASSILLGTDRAGRNTEAFF
TGTGCCAGTAGTATTTTATTAGGGACGGACAGGGCAGGAAGGAACACTGAAGCTTTCTTT
>TRBV28|TRBD1|TRBJ1-6|.
CATSGTGVIGSPLHF
TGTGCCACGTCCGGGACAGGGGTGATCGGCTCACCCCTCCACTTT
>TRBV2|.|TRBJ2-1|.
CASSRSYNEQFF
TGTGCCAGCAGCCGGTCCTACAATGAGCAGTTCTTC
>TRBV29-1|.|TRBJ1-2|.
CSPDFRGLGGYTF
TGCAGCCCTGATTTCAGGGGTTTGGGCGGCTACACCTTC
>TRBV27|.|TRBJ2-1|.
CASSSPMVAGAYNEQFF
TGTGCCAGCAGCTCCCCGATGGTGGCGGGGGCATACAATGAGCAGTTCTTC
>TRBV7-6|.|TRBJ2-1|.
CASSFSEGALNEQFF
TGTGCCAGCAGCTTTTCGGAAGGGGCCCTCAATGAGCAGTTCTTC
>TRBV2|TRBD2|TRBJ2-1|.
CASSGSSGAYNEQFF
TGTGCCAGCAGTGGTTCTAGCGGGGCTTACAATGAGCAGTTCTTC
>TRBV4-3|TRBD2|TRBJ2-3|.
CASSQEFSSGTTDTQYF
TGCGCCAGCAGCCAAGAATTTTCGAGCGGGACCACAGATACGCAGTATTTT
>TRBV7-8|.|TRBJ1-5|.
CASSSPGGGNQPQHF
TGTGCCAGCAGCTCGCCGGGGGGAGGCAATCAGCCCCAGCATTTT
>TRBV2|TRBD1|TRBJ2-7|once
CASRDRGNEQYF
TGTGCCAGCCGGGACAGGGGCAACGAGCAGTACTTC
>TRBV5-4|.|TRBJ2-1|.
CASSLVGGPDEQFF
TGTGCCAGCAGCTTGGTGGGGGGGCCCGATGAGCAGTTCTTC
>TRBV19|TRBD2|TRBJ2-7|.
CASSIGAGAVYEQYF
TGTGCCAGTAGTATCGGGGCGGGAGCCGTATACGAGCAGTACTTC
>TRBV18|TRBD2|TRBJ2-7|once
CASSPRVGSGGAYEQYF
TGTGCCAGCTCACCGCGGGTAGGAAGCGGGGGGGCGTACGAGCAGTACTTC
>TRBV2|.|TRBJ2-1|.
CASPKGQGAYEQFF
TGTGCCAGCCCAAAGGGGCAGGGTGCATATGAGCAGTTCTTC
>TRBV25-1|.|TRBJ1-2|.
CASSFGGDYTF
TGTGCCAGCAGTTTCGGGGGAGACTACACCTTC
>TRBV27|TRBD2|TRBJ2-7|.
CASSPLGTSGRGYRPYEQYF
TGTGCCAGCAGTCCGCTAGGGACTAGCGGGAGGGGTTATCGGCCTTACGAGCAGTACTTC
>TRBV18|.|TRBJ1-6|.
CASSPDPRGSPLHF
TGTGCCAGCTCACCAGATCCTAGGGGTTCACCCCTCCACTTT
>TRBV27|TRBD1|TRBJ2-7|.
CASSFRDRGSYEQYF
TGTGCCAGCAGTTTCCGGGACAGGGGATCCTACGAGCAGTACTTC